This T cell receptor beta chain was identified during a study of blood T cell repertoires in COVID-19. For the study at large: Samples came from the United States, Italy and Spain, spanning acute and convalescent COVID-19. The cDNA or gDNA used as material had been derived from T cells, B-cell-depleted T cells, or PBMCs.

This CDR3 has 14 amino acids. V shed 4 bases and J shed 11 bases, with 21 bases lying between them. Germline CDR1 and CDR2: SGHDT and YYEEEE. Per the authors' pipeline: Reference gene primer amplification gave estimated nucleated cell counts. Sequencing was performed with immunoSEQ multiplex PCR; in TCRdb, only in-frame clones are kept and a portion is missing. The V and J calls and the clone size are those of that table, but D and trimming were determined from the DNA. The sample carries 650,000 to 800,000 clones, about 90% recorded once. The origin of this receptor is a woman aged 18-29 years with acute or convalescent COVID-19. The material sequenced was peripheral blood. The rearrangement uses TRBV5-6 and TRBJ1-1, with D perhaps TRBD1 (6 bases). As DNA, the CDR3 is TGTGCCAGCAGCCGGGGACAATCGAAGGGGGTTGCTTTCTTT. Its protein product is CASSRGQSKGVAFF.